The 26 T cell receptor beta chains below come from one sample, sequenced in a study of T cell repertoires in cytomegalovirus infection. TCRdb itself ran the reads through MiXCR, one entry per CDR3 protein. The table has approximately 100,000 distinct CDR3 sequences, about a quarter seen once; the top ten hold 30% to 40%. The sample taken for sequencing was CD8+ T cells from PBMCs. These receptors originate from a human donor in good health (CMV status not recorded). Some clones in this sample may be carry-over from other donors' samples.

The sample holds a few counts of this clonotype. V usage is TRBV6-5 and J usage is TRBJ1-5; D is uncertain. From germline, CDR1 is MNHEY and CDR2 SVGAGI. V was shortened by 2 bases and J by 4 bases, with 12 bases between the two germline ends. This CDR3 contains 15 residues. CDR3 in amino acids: CASSYGQDLNQPQHF. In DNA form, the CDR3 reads TGTGCCAGCAGTTACGGGCAGGACCTAAATCAGCCCCAGCATTTT.

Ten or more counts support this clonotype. This chain's CDR3 is CASTPGPTSYNEQFF. In DNA form, the CDR3 reads TGTGCCAGCACGCCCGGACCGACCTCCTACAATGAGCAGTTCTTC. The chain recombines TRBV12-3 or TRBV12-4 with TRBJ2-1, with D uncertain. V gave up 7 bases and J gave up 0 bases, with 13 bases separating them. The CDR3 runs 15 residues.

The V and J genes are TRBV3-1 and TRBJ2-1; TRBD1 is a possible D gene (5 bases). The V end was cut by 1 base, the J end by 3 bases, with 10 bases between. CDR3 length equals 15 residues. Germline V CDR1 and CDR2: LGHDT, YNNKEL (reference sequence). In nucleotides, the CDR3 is TGTGCCAGCAGCCAAGGTGTAGGGGACTACAATGAGCAGTTCTTC. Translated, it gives CASSQGVGDYNEQFF.

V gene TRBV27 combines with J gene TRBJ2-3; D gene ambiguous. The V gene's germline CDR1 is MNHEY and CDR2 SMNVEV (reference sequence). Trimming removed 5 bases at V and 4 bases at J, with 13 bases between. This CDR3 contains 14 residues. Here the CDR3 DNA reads TGTGCCAGCAGTCCCACGGCCCGGGCAGATACGCAGTATTTT. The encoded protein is CASSPTARADTQYF.

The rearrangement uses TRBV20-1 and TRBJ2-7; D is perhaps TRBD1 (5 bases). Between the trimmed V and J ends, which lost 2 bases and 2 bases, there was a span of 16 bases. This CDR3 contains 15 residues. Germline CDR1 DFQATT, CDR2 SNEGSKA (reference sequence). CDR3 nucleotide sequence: TGCAGTGCTAGACTGGGGCAGCAATCCACCTACGAGCAGTACTTC. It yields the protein CSARLGQQSTYEQYF.

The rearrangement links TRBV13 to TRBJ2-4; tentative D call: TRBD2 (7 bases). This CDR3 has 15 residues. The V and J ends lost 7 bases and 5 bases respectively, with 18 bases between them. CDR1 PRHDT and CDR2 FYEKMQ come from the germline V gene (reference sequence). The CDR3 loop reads CASTQGRGRQNIQYF. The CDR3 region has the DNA TGTGCCAGCACCCAGGGGCGGGGGCGGCAAAACATTCAGTACTTC.

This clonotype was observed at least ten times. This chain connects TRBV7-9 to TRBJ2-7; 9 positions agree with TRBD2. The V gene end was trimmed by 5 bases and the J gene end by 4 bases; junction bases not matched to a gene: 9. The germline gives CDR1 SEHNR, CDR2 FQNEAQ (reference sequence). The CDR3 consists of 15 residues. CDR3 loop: CASSEEGLAEYEQYF. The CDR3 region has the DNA TGTGCCAGCAGCGAGGAGGGACTAGCTGAATACGAGCAGTACTTC.

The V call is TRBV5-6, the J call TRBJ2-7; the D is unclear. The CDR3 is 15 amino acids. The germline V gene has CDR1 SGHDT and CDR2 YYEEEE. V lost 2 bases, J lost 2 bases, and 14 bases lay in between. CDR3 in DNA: TGTGCCAGCAGCTTCCAGACCGACCTAACCTACGAGCAGTACTTC. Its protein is CASSFQTDLTYEQYF.

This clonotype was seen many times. The CDR3 DNA follows: TGTGCCAGCAGTCAGTTCCAGACTACCCCTTCGCAGTATTTT. This translates into CASSQFQTTPSQYF. The chain links TRBV6-2 or TRBV6-3 to TRBJ2-3; TRBD2 is a possible D gene (5 bases). Trimming pared 5 bases from V and 10 bases from J, leaving 19 bases between. This CDR3 is 14 amino acids long. CDR1 and CDR2 from the germline V gene are MNHEY and SVGEGT.

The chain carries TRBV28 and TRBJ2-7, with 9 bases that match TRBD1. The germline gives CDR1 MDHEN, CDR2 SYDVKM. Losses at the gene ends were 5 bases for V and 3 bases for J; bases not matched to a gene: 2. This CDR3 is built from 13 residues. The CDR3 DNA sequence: TGTGCCAGCAGTAGACAGGGGGACTACGAGCAGTACTTC. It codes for CASSRQGDYEQYF.

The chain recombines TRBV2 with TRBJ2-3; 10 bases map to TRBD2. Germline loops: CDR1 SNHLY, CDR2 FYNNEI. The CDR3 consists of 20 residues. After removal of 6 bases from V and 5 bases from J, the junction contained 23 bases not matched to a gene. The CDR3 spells CASSEKRTSGQRSGRDTQYF. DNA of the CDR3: TGTGCCAGCAGCGAAAAAAGGACTAGCGGTCAGAGGAGCGGTCGAGATACGCAGTATTTT.

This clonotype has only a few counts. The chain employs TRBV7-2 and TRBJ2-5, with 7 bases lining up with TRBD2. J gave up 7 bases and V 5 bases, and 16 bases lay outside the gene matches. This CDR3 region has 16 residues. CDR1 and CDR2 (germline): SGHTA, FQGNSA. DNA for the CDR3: TGTGCCAGCAGCCGGCGACTAGCCCCGGAGGGTGGGACCCAGTACTTC. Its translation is CASSRRLAPEGGTQYF.

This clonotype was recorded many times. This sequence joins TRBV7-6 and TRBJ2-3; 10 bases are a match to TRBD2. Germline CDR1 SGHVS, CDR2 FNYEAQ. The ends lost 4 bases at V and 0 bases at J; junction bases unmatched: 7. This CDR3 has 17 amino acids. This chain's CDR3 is CASSSILAGSSTDTQYF. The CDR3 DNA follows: TGTGCCAGCAGCTCAATACTAGCGGGGAGTAGCACAGATACGCAGTATTTT.

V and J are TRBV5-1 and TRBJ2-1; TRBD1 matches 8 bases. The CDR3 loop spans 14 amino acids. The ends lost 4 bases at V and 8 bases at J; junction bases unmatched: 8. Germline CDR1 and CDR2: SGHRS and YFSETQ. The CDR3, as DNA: TGCGCCAGCAGCCTATTACCAGGGGGCGATGAGCAGTTCTTC. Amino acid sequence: CASSLLPGGDEQFF.

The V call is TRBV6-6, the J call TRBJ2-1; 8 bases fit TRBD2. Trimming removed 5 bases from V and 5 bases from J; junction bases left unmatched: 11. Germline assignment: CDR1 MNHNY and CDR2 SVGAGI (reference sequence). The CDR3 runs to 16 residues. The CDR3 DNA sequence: TGTGCCAGCAGTAATCTAGCGGGCCAGTTCCACAATGAGCAGTTCTTC. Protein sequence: CASSNLAGQFHNEQFF.

The CDR3 DNA sequence: TGTGCCAGCAGCTTAGCGTCAGGCCACAATGAGCAGTTCTTC. Protein: CASSLASGHNEQFF. The gene calls are TRBV7-9 and TRBJ2-1; unclear D gene. The CDR3 runs to 14 residues. V was trimmed by 0 bases and J by 5 bases, leaving 8 bases between them. Germline CDR1 is SEHNR and CDR2 is FQNEAQ (reference sequence).

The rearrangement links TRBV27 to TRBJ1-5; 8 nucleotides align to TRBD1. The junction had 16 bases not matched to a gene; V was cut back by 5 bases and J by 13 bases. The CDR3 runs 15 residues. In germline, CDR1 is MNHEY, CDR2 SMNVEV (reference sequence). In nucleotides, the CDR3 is TGTGCCAGCAGTCCTACAGGGGGGCGGTCGGATCGTCAGCATTTT. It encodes CASSPTGGRSDRQHF.

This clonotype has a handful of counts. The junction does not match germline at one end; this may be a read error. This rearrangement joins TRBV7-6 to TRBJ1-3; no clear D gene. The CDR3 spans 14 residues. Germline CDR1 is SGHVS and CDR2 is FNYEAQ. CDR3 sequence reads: CASSLDPAGNTIYF. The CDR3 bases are TGTGCCAGCAGCTTAGATCCCGCTGGGAACACCATATATTTT.

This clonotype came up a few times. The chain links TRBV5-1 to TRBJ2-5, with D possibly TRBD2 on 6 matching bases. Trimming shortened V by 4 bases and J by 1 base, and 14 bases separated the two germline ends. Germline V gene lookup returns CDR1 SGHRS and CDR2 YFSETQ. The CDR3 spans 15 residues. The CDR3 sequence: CASSPAGTAQETQYF. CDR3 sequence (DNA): TGCGCCAGCAGCCCGGCGGGGACCGCCCAAGAGACCCAGTACTTC.

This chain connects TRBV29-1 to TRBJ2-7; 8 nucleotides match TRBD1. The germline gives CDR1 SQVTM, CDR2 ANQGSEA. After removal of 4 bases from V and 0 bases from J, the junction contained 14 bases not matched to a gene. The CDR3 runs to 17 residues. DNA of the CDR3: TGCAGCGTTGTCTCGTCCGGGACAGGAATGGGCTCCTACGAGCAGTACTTC. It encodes CSVVSSGTGMGSYEQYF.

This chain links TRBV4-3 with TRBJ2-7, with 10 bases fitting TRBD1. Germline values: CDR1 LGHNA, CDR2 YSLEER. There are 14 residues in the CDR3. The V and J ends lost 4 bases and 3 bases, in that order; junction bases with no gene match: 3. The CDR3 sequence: CASSRDRGYYEQYF. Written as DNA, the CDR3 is TGCGCCAGCAGCCGGGACAGGGGCTACTACGAGCAGTACTTC.

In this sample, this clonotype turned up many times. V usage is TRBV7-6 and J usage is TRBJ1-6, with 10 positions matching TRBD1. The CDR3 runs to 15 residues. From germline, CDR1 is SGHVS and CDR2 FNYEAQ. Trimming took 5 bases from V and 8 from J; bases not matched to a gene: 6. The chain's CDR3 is CASSLETGGDSPLHF. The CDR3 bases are TGTGCCAGCAGCCTGGAGACAGGGGGCGATTCACCCCTCCACTTT.

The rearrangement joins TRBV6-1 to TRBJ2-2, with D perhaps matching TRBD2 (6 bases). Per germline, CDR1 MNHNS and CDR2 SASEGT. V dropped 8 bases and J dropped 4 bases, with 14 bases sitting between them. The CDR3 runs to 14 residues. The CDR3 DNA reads TGTGCCAGCGGAGAGCGGGTGCGCACCGGGGAGCTGTTTTTT. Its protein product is CASGERVRTGELFF.

Here the CDR3 reads CASSPDSSGELFF. CDR3 in DNA: TGTGCCAGCAGCCCGGACAGTTCCGGGGAGCTGTTTTTT. The chain carries TRBV7-6 and TRBJ2-2, with TRBD1 as a possible D gene (6 bases). Germline CDR1 and CDR2: SGHVS and FNYEAQ. This CDR3 has 13 amino acids. With 5 bases removed from V and 6 bases from J, the gap between germline ends came to 10 bases.

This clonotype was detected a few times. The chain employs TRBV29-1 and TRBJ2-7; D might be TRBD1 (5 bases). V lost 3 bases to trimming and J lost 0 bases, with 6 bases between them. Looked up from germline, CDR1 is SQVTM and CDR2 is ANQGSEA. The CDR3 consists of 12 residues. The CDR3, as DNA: TGCAGCGTTGAGACAGCCTCCTACGAGCAGTACTTC. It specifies CSVETASYEQYF.

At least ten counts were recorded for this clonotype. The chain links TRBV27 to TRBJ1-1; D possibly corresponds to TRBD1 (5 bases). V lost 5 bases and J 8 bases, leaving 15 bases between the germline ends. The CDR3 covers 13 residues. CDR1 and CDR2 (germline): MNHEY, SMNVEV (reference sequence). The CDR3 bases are TGTGCCAGCAGTGTAGTGGAGGGGAGGGAAGCTTTCTTT. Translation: CASSVVEGREAFF.